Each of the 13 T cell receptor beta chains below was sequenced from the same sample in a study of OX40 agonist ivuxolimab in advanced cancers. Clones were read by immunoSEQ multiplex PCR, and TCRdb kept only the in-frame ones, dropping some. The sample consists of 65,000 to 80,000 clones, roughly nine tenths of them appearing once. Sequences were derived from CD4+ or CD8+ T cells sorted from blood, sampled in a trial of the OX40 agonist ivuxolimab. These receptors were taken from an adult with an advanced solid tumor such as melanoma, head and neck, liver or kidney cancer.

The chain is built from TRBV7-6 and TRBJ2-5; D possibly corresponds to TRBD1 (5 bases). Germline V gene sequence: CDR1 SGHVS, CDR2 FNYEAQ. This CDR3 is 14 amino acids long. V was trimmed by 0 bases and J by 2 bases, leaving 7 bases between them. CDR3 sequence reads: CASSLATVQETQYF. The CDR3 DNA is TGTGCCAGCAGCTTAGCGACAGTACAAGAGACCCAGTACTTC.

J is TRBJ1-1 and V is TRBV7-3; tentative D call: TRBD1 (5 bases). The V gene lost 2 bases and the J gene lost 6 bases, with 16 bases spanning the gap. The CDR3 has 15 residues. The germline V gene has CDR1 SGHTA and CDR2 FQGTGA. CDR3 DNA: TGTGCCAGCAGCTTACTCGGGGGGAAATTAGCTGAAGCTTTCTTT. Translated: CASSLLGGKLAEAFF.

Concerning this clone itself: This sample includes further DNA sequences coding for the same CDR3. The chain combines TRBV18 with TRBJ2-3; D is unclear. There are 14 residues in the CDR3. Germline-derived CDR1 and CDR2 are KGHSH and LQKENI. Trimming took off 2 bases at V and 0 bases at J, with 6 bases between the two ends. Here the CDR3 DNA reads TGTGCCAGCTCACCAGGGTCTAGCACAGATACGCAGTATTTT. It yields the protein CASSPGSSTDTQYF.

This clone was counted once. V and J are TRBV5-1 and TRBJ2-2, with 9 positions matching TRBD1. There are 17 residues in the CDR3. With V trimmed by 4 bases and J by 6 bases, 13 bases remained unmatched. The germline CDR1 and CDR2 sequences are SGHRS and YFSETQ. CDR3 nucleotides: TGCGCCAGCAGCCCCCCGGGCCAGACAGGGGGACCCGGGGAGCTGTTTTTT. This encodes CASSPPGQTGGPGELFF.

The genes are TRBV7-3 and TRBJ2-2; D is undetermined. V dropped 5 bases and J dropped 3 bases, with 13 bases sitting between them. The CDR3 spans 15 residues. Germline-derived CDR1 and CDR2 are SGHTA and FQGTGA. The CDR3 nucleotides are TGTGCCAGCAGCCTCCGAACGGGCGACACCGGGGAGCTGTTTTTT. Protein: CASSLRTGDTGELFF.

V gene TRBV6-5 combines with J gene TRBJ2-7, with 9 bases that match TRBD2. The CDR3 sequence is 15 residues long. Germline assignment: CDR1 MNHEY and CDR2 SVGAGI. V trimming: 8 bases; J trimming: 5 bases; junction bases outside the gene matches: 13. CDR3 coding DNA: TGTGCCAGCCGCGCTAGCGGGACGCATGGGGACGAGCAGTACTTC. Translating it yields CASRASGTHGDEQYF.

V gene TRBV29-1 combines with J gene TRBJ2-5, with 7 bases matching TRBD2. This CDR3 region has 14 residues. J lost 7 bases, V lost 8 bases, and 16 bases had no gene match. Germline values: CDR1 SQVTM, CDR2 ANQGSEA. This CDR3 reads CSLPMGGRGGTQYF. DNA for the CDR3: TGCAGCCTCCCCATGGGGGGGAGGGGCGGGACCCAGTACTTC.

As DNA, the CDR3 is TGTGCCAGCAGTGAATTGGCGTCAACCTACGAGCAGTACTTC. It codes for CASSELASTYEQYF. The rearrangement uses TRBV6-5 and TRBJ2-7; D remains ambiguous. With 5 bases removed from V and 2 bases from J, the gap between germline ends came to 13 bases. Germline V CDR1 and CDR2: MNHEY, SVGAGI. The CDR3 is 14 amino acids.

CDR3 bases: TGTGCCTGGAGAGTCCGCAATGGCTACACCTTC. Amino acids: CAWRVRNGYTF. The gene calls are TRBV30 and TRBJ1-2; D is undetermined. The V gene lost 3 bases and the J gene lost 6 bases, with 8 bases spanning the gap. Germline CDR1 is GTSNPN and CDR2 is SVGIG (reference sequence). This CDR3 comprises 11 residues.

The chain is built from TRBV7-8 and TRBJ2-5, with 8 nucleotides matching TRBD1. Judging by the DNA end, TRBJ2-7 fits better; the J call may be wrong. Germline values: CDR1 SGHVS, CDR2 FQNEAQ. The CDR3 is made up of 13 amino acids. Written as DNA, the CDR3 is TGTGCCAGCAGGGGGACAGGCACCTACGAGCAGTACTTC. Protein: CASRGTGTYEQYF.

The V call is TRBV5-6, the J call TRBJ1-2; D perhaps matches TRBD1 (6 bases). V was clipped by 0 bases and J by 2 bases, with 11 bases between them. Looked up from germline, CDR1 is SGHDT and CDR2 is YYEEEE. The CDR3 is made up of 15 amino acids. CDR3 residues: CASSLAWQGNYGYTF. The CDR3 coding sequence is TGTGCCAGCAGCTTGGCTTGGCAGGGGAACTATGGCTACACCTTC.

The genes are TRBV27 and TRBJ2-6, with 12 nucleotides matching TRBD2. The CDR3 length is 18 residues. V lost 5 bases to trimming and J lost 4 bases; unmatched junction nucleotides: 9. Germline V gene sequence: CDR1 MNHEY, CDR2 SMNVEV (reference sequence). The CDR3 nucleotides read TGTGCCAGCAGTCCAGATCTAGCGGGGGGGCTCGGGGCCAACGTCCTGACTTTC. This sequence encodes CASSPDLAGGLGANVLTF.

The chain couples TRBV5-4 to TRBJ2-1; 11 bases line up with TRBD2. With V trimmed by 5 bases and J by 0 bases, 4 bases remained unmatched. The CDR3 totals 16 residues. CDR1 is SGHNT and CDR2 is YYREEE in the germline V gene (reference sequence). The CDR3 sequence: CASRAGLAGSYNEQFF. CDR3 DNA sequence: TGTGCCAGCAGGGCAGGACTAGCGGGCTCCTACAATGAGCAGTTCTTC.